What follows is one TCR beta chain and its context. Its antigen is not known. The data were taken from a study of shared clonotypes between healthy human individuals. Overall study findings and caveats: What limited the represented genetic and exposure-history diversity was the small number of donors.

From germline, CDR1 is SNHLY and CDR2 FYNNEI. The CDR3 runs 14 residues. The ends were cut back, 4 bases at V and 4 bases at J, with 11 bases in the middle. All donors were Caucasian adults living in Nashville, Tennessee. Sequencing was performed on unsorted PBMC DNA using ten immunoSEQ deep assay plates. The table came from immunoSEQ multiplex PCR; TCRdb's copy has only in-frame clones and leaves some out. Counted here are approximately 470,000 clones, around 85% occurring once; the ten biggest clones make up roughly an eighth. Material for sequencing was PBMCs. The origin of this receptor is a woman aged 40 to 50 in good health. Some clones in this sample may be carry-over from other donors' samples. The rearrangement joins TRBV2 to TRBJ2-1; D perhaps matches TRBD2 (5 bases). The CDR3 DNA follows: TGTGCCAGCAGTGGACTAACCAGATACAATGAGCAGTTCTTC. Protein product: CASSGLTRYNEQFF.